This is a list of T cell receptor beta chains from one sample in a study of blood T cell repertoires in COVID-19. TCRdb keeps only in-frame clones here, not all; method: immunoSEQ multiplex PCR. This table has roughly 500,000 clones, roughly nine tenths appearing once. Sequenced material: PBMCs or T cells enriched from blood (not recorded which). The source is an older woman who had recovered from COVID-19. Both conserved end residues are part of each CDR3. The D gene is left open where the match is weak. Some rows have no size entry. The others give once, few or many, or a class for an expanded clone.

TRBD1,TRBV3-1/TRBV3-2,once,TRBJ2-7,CASSATGQTYEQYF,TGTGCCAGCAGCGCGACGGGACAGACCTACGAGCAGTACTTC
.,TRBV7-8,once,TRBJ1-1,CASSPRGVTEAFF,TGTGCCAGCTCCCCCCGGGGGGTCACTGAAGCTTTCTTT
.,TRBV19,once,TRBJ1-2,CAGRFRANYGYTF,TGTGCCGGACGCTTCAGGGCTAACTATGGCTACACCTTC
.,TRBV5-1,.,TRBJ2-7,CASSLASGSAYEQYF,TGCGCCAGCAGCTTGGCCTCAGGTTCCGCCTACGAGCAGTACTTC
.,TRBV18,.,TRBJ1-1,CASSFGQMSEAFF,TGTGCCAGCTCATTTGGACAAATGAGTGAAGCTTTCTTT
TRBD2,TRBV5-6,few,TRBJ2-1,CASSRGLAPSYNEQFF,TGTGCCAGCAGCAGAGGACTAGCGCCGTCCTACAATGAGCAGTTCTTC
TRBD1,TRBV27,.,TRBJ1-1,CASSLPPTGLPNTEAFF,TGTGCCAGCAGTTTACCCCCGACAGGGCTGCCCAACACTGAAGCTTTCTTT
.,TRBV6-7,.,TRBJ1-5,CASGMTDYQPQHF,TGTGCCAGCGGCATGACAGACTATCAGCCCCAGCATTTT
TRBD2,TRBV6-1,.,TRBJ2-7,CASSESRGRAYEQYF,TGTGCCAGCAGTGAATCGAGAGGGAGGGCATACGAGCAGTACTTC
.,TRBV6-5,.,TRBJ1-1,CASSPQGLGNTEAFF,TGTGCCAGCAGTCCTCAGGGCCTGGGGAACACTGAAGCTTTCTTT
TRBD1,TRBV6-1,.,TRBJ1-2,CASSEGQGFGYTF,TGTGCCAGCAGTGAGGGACAGGGGTTCGGCTACACCTTC
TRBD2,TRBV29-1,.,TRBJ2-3,CSVEMDAGADTQYF,TGCAGCGTTGAAATGGATGCGGGAGCAGATACGCAGTATTTT
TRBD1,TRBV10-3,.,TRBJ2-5,CAISEPQGPTGQETQYF,TGTGCCATCAGTGAGCCACAGGGGCCAACGGGACAAGAGACCCAGTACTTC
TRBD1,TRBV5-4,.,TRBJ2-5,CASSPGQGRETQYF,TGTGCCAGCAGCCCCGGACAGGGTAGGGAGACCCAGTACTTC
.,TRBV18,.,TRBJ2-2,CASSPDRDRGELFF,TGTGCCAGCTCCCCAGACAGAGATCGGGGGGAGCTGTTTTTT
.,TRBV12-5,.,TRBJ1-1,CASGLVGGRITEAFF,TGTGCTAGTGGTTTGGTCGGGGGGCGGATCACTGAAGCTTTCTTT
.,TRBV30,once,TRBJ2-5,CAWNHFQETQYF,TGTGCCTGGAACCACTTCCAAGAGACCCAGTACTTC
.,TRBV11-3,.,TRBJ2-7,CASSSRQTSYEQYF,TGTGCCAGCAGCTCTCGACAGACATCCTACGAGCAGTACTTC
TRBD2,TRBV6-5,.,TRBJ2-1,CASSYVASGGYNEQFF,TGTGCCAGCAGTTACGTAGCGAGCGGGGGATACAATGAGCAGTTCTTC
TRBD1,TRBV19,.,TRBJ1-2,CASTTLGQGIHGYTF,TGTGCCAGTACCACACTCGGACAGGGGATCCATGGCTACACCTTC
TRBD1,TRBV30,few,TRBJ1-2,CAWGTTGIMGGYTF,TGTGCCTGGGGCACGACAGGGATTATGGGGGGCTACACCTTC
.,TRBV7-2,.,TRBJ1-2,CASSLDGGDGYTF,TGTGCCAGCAGCCTCGACGGGGGGGATGGCTACACCTTC
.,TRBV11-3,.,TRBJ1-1,CASSSLTGIPGAEAFF,TGTGCCAGCAGCTCTCTAACCGGGATCCCCGGCGCTGAAGCTTTCTTT
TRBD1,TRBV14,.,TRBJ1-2,CASRQTGTGGYTF,TGTGCCAGCAGACAGACAGGGACGGGTGGCTACACCTTC